This T cell receptor (beta chain) originates from a study of blood T cell repertoires in COVID-19. At the level of the study: COVID-19 samples, acute and convalescent, were from the United States, Italy and Spain. Sources were T cells, B-cell-depleted T cells, or PBMCs; the material itself was cDNA or gDNA.

Unmatched junction bases numbered 7, after V lost 4 bases and J lost 7 bases. This CDR3 has 17 residues. Germline V gene sequence: CDR1 ENHRY, CDR2 SYGVKD. Original handling: By means of reference gene primer amplification, nucleated cell counts were estimated. Using immunoSEQ multiplex PCR, the repertoire was profiled, and TCRdb retains in-frame clones only, with some absent. V and J calls and clone size are as listed in that table; D and trimming were resolved from the DNA. The sample lists 110,000 to 150,000 clones, under 85% occurring once. This clone was detected only a few times. This clonotype originated in a man aged 45-60 years with active or convalescent COVID-19. The chain employs TRBV10-3 and TRBJ2-1, with TRBD2 matching 16 bases. Sequenced material: peripheral blood. CDR3: CAISGGTSGRESNEQFF. The CDR3 DNA is TGTGCCATCAGTGGGGGGACTAGCGGGAGGGAGTCTAATGAGCAGTTCTTC.